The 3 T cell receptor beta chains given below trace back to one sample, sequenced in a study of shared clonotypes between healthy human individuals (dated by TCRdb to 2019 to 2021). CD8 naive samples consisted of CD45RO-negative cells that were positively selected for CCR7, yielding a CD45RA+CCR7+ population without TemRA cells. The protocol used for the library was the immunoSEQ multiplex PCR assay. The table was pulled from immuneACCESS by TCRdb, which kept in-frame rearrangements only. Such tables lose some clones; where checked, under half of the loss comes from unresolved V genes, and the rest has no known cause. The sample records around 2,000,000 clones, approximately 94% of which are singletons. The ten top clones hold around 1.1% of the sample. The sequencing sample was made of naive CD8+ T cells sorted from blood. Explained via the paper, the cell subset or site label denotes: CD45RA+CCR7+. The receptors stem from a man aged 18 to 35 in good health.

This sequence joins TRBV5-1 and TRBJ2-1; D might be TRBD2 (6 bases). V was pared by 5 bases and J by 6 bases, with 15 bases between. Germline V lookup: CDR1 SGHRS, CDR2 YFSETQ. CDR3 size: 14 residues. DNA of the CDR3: TGCGCCAGCAGGCCCGGGACCGGGGGCAATGAGCAGTTCTTC. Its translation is CASRPGTGGNEQFF. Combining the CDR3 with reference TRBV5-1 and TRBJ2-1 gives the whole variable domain KAGVTQTPRYLIKTRGQQVTLSCSPISGHRSVSWYQQTPGQGLQFLFEYFSETQRNKGNFPGRFSGRQFSNSRSEMNVSTLELGDSALYLCASRPGTGGNEQFFGPGTRLTVL.

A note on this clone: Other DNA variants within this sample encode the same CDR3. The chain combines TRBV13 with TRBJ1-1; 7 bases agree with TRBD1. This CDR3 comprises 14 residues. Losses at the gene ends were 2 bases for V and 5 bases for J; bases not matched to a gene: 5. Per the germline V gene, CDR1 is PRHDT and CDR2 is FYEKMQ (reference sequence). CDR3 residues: CASSLQGGGTEAFF. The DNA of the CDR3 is TGTGCCAGCAGCTTACAAGGGGGCGGGACTGAAGCTTTCTTT. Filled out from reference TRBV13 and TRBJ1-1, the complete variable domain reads AAGVIQSPRHLIKEKRETATLKCYPIPRHDTVYWYQQGPGQDPQFLISFYEKMQSDKGSIPDRFSAQQFSDYHSELNMSSLELGDSALYFCASSLQGGGTEAFFGQGTRLTVV.

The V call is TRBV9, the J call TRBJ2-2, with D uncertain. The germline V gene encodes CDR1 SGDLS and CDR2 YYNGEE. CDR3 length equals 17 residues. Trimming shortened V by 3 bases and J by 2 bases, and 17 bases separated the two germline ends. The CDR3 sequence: CASSAHSWPSNTGELFF. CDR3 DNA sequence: TGTGCCAGCAGCGCACATTCTTGGCCCTCCAACACCGGGGAGCTGTTTTTT.